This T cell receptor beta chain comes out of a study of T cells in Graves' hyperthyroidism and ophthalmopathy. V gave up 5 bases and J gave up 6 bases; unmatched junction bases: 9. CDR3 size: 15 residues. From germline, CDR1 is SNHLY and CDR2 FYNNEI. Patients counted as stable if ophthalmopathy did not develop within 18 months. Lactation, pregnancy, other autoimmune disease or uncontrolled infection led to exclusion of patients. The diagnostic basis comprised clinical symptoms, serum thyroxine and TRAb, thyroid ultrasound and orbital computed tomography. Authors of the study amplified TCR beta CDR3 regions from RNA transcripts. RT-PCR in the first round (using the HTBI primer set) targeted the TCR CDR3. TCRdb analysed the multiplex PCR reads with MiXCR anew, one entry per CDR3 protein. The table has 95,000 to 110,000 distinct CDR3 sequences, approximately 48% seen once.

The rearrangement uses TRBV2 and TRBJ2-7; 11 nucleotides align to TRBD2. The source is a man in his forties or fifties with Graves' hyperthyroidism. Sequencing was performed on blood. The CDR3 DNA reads TGTGCCAGCAGTTTAGCGGGAGGGCCTATAGGCGAGCAGTACTTC. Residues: CASSLAGGPIGEQYF.